The source of this T cell receptor (beta chain) is a study of beta chain features in type 1 diabetes. Study findings and constraints: In cDNA sequencing, cells with high TCR expression could be over-represented.

This clone has a handful of counts. Its specificity is not known. This CDR3 is built from 15 residues. Germline CDR1 reads MNHEY; CDR2 reads SMNVEV (reference sequence). With V trimmed by 4 bases and J by 9 bases, 12 bases remained unmatched. Expressed TCRB transcripts were sequenced after all isolated RNA was converted to cDNA. Only in-frame clones appear in the TCRdb table, and some are missing; sequencing was by immunoSEQ multiplex PCR. The data show 620,000 or so clones, roughly a sixth seen once. This clonotype originated in a man younger than 30 in good health. The sample taken for sequencing was naive CD4+ T cells from blood. The chain joins TRBV27 to TRBJ2-4, with 7 bases lining up with TRBD2. Here the CDR3 reads CASSSQWEGRGIQYF. CDR3 bases: TGTGCCAGCAGTTCACAGTGGGAGGGTAGGGGCATTCAGTACTTC.